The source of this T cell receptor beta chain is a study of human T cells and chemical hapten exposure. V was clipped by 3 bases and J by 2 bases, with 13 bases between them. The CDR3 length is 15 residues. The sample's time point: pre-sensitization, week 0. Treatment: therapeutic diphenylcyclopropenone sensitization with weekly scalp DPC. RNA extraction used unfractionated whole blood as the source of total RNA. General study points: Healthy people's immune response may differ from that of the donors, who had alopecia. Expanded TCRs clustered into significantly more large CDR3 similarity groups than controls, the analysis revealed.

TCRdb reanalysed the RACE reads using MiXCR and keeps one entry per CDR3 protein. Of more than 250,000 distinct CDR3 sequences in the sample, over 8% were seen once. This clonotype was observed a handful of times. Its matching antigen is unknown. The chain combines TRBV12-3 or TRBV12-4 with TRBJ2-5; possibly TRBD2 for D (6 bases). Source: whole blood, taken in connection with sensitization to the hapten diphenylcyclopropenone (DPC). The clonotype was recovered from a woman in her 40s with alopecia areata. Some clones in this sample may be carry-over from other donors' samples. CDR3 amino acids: CASSFRDSFQETQYF. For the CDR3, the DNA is TGTGCCAGCAGTTTCCGGGACTCCTTTCAAGAGACCCAGTACTTC.